The TCR beta chain described here comes from a study of monozygotic twins with inflammatory bowel disease. The study's findings and limits: Compared with healthy co-twins, IBD patients showed reduced TCRbeta repertoire diversity by inverse Simpson. Fewer shared clonotypes with others were found in IBD patients than in healthy twins, especially with disease activity. Immunosuppressive treatment differences may have increased patient repertoire variability.

Concerning this clonotype: Its antigen is as yet unknown.

The length of the CDR3 is 14 residues. Germline CDR1 reads SEHNR; CDR2 reads FQNEAQ (reference sequence). From its re-call of the 5' RACE reads, TCRdb lists each CDR3 protein once, without DNA. The sample table includes more than 300,000 distinct CDR3 sequences. The clonotype comes from a human donor with ulcerative colitis or Crohn's disease, or a healthy co-twin of an affected twin (not recorded which). Sequenced: blood. The rearrangement uses TRBV7-9 and TRBJ1-4; TCRdb reports TRBD1, a call that lacks DNA to check it against. The CDR3 loop reads CASSFDRGREKLFF.